This T cell receptor beta chain is drawn from a study of blood T cell repertoires in COVID-19. V shed 3 bases and J 4 bases; nucleotides not matched to a gene: 4. CDR1 MNHEY and CDR2 SMNVEV come from the germline V gene (reference sequence). CDR3 length: 17 amino acids. Participants, about 18 to 89 years old, spanned under 30 US areas. Cohorts were determined from participant-reported clinical history. Assay used: immunoSEQ multiplex PCR; TCRdb lists only in-frame clones, some missing. The sample consists of 360,000 or so clones, approximately 89% of them appearing once. The source of this sequence is a woman in her thirties who had recovered from COVID-19. Sequencing was done on a sample of PBMCs or T cells enriched from blood (not recorded which). The genes are TRBV27 and TRBJ2-1, with 15 bases that match TRBD2. This CDR3 reads CASSFGTSGGTYNEQFF. The CDR3 nucleotides read TGTGCCAGCAGTTTCGGGACTAGCGGGGGGACTTACAATGAGCAGTTCTTC.